This TCR beta chain was documented in a study of shared clonotypes between healthy human individuals. Findings and limits, study-wide: Only a few donors were included, so the genetic and exposure-history diversity represented was limited. Generally, naive subsets came out with larger estimated richness than memory subsets. Blood was the only sampled material, and tissue repertoires likely differ.

Concerning this clone itself: No antigen is known for it.

CDR1 and CDR2 (germline): MNHNS, SASEGT. Trimming left V 3 bases short and J 1 base short, with 10 bases between. The CDR3 loop spans 15 amino acids. Healthy HIV-negative adults with no recent acute infections or vaccinations were recruited as donors. TCRdb's table, derived via immunoSEQ multiplex PCR, lists solely in-frame clones and lacks some. The data show 2 million to 2.5 million clones, approximately 94% seen once. The chain recombines TRBV6-1 with TRBJ1-5; possible D gene TRBD1, 5 bases. The receptor was derived from a man between 18 and 35 years old in good health. Sequencing was performed on naive CD4+ T cells sorted from blood. The subset denotes: CD45RA+ positively selected. CDR3 bases: TGTGCCAGCAGTGACGGCAGGGCAAGCAATCAGCCCCAGCATTTT. This sequence encodes CASSDGRASNQPQHF.